This T cell receptor beta chain was obtained from a study of T cell responses to AZD1222 COVID-19 vaccine. Trimming stripped 4 bases from V and 1 base from J, with 5 bases between. Germline V gene data show CDR1 as LNHDA and CDR2 as SQIVND (reference sequence). The length of the CDR3 is 14 residues. TCRdb's copy holds only in-frame clones and misses some; the assay was immunoSEQ multiplex PCR. The repertoire holds tens of thousands of clones, with 65% to 80% as singletons. In its sample, this clone was seen a few times. The V gene is TRBV19, the J gene TRBJ1-6; D is unclear. This specimen consisted of peripheral blood, obtained 28 days after the second dose of the MenACWY control vaccine. The TCR originated in an adult who received the MenACWY meningococcal vaccine as a control. The DNA of the CDR3 is TGTGCCAGTAGTAGGCAATCCTATAATTCACCCCTCCACTTT. Protein product: CASSRQSYNSPLHF.